Below are 10 T cell receptor beta chains sequenced from a single sample in a study of shared T cell receptors in the human thymus. The data were produced by immunoSEQ multiplex PCR, yet TCRdb's version contains in-frame clones alone and is incomplete. The sample holds hundreds of thousands of clones, roughly 74% seen once. These records were also assigned to another study, of human thymus T cells.

Input material: thymocytes. Receptors were obtained from a boy in the first two years of life with a congenital heart defect.

The chain recombines TRBV28 with TRBJ2-7; D unclear. In germline, CDR1 is MDHEN, CDR2 SYDVKM. With 6 bases removed from V and 6 bases from J, the gap between germline ends came to 9 bases. This CDR3 contains 11 residues. CDR3 residues: CASRGQSEQYF. CDR3 bases: TGTGCCAGCAGGGGCCAAAGCGAGCAGTACTTC. The full variable domain, in which reference TRBV28 and TRBJ2-7 provide the parts outside the CDR3, is DVKVTQSSRYLVKRTGEKVFLECVQDMDHENMFWYRQDPGLGLRLIYFSYDVKMKEKGDIPEGYSVSREKKERFSLILESASTNQTSMYLCASRGQSEQYFGPGTRLTVT.

V gene TRBV19 combines with J gene TRBJ1-1; 7 bases line up with TRBD1. V gave up 4 bases and J gave up 4 bases; unmatched junction bases: 6. The CDR3 runs 14 residues. Looked up from germline, CDR1 is LNHDA and CDR2 is SQIVND (reference sequence). DNA for the CDR3: TGTGCCAGTAGTACCCAAGACAGGGCCACTGAAGCTTTCTTT. Translating it yields CASSTQDRATEAFF.

This clone has just one count. The chain combines TRBV6-1 with TRBJ2-5; possible D gene TRBD1, 6 bases. This CDR3 has 13 amino acids. V shed 2 bases and J shed 5 bases, with 9 bases lying between them. Germline V gives CDR1 MNHNS, CDR2 SASEGT. CDR3 residues: CASSERQGETQYF. CDR3 coding DNA: TGTGCCAGCAGTGAAAGGCAGGGGGAGACCCAGTACTTC.

This clone was detected only a few times. This sequence joins TRBV30 and TRBJ2-1, with D possibly matching TRBD2 (6 bases). The CDR3 is 19 amino acids. Trimming stripped 0 bases from V and 0 bases from J, with 21 bases between. Germline CDR1 is GTSNPN and CDR2 is SVGIG (reference sequence). The CDR3 DNA is TGTGCCTGGAGTGTGGGCGGGACGACCAAGTTGAGCTCCTACAATGAGCAGTTCTTC. Protein sequence: CAWSVGGTTKLSSYNEQFF.

The gene calls are TRBV6-4 and TRBJ2-7; TRBD2 might be the D (7 bases). The CDR3 spans 13 residues. Germline CDR1 MRHNA, CDR2 SNTAGT. V lost 8 bases and J lost 7, with 18 bases in between. The CDR3 is CASGGAGSREQYF. CDR3 in DNA: TGTGCCAGCGGGGGGGCGGGTTCAAGGGAGCAGTACTTC.

This chain joins TRBV5-6 and TRBJ2-7; maybe TRBD1 (6 bases). Trimming removed 0 bases from V and 2 bases from J, with 12 bases in between. CDR1 and CDR2 (germline): SGHDT, YYEEEE. CDR3 size: 15 residues. The CDR3 nucleotides read TGTGCCAGCAGCTTGGGATACAGGGTTCCCTACGAGCAGTACTTC. Amino acids: CASSLGYRVPYEQYF. The full variable domain, rest sourced from reference TRBV5-6 and TRBJ2-7, is DAGVTQSPTHLIKTRGQQVTLRCSPKSGHDTVSWYQQALGQGPQFIFQYYEEEERQRGNFPDRFSGHQFPNYSSELNVNALLLGDSALYLCASSLGYRVPYEQYFGPGTRLTVT.

The rearrangement uses TRBV20-1 and TRBJ2-7, with D unclear. Between the trimmed V and J ends, which lost 5 bases and 6 bases, there was a span of 8 bases. Germline CDR1 is DFQATT and CDR2 is SNEGSKA (reference sequence). This CDR3 is 10 amino acids long. DNA of the CDR3: TGCAGTGCTTTCCCCGGCGAGCAGTACTTC. This encodes CSAFPGEQYF.

The chain combines TRBV6-5 with TRBJ1-2; 8 bases line up with TRBD1. Germline V gene data show CDR1 as MNHEY and CDR2 as SVGAGI. The CDR3 is 13 residues long. V shed 6 bases and J 7 bases; nucleotides not matched to a gene: 7. CDR3 region: CASRGDRGGGYTF. The CDR3 DNA follows: TGTGCCAGCAGGGGCGACAGGGGCGGTGGCTACACCTTC.

The chain recombines TRBV6-1 with TRBJ2-6; tentatively, D is TRBD1 (6 bases). CDR3 length: 18 amino acids. Trimming cost V 4 bases and J 1 base, with 17 bases left between them. Germline V lookup: CDR1 MNHNS, CDR2 SASEGT. CDR3 amino acids: CASSAGSQGSSGANVLTF. CDR3 coding DNA: TGTGCCAGCAGTGCAGGCTCCCAGGGGAGTTCTGGGGCCAACGTCCTGACTTTC.

This sequence joins TRBV27 and TRBJ1-5; possible D gene TRBD1, 5 bases. Germline values: CDR1 MNHEY, CDR2 SMNVEV (reference sequence). This CDR3 spans 15 amino acids. The V gene lost 1 base and the J gene lost 6 bases, with 13 bases spanning the gap. CDR3 sequence reads: CASSLLGGSGQPQHF. The CDR3 region has the DNA TGTGCCAGCAGTTTATTGGGGGGGTCGGGTCAGCCCCAGCATTTT.